The 5 T cell receptor beta chains reported below all come from one sample, sequenced in a study of radiotherapy plus CTLA-4 blockade in lung cancer. Sequencing was performed with immunoSEQ multiplex PCR; in TCRdb, only in-frame clones are kept and a portion is missing. The table records about 1,500 clones, more than 85% of them present only once. Source: tumor tissue, taken from a patient treated with radiotherapy plus ipilimumab. These receptors were taken from a human donor with non-small cell lung cancer who had a complete response to radiotherapy plus ipilimumab.

The chain recombines TRBV4-3 with TRBJ1-6; the D gene is possibly TRBD1 (5 bases). Per germline, CDR1 LGHNA and CDR2 YSLEER. The CDR3 runs to 15 residues. Trimming removed 1 base at V and 13 bases at J, with 17 bases between. The CDR3 region is CASSQASQGVDPLHF. In DNA form, the CDR3 reads TGCGCCAGCAGCCAAGCTTCCCAGGGAGTGGACCCCCTCCACTTT.

The chain carries TRBV29-1 and TRBJ1-3; the D is unclear. The CDR3 consists of 13 residues. Germline V lookup: CDR1 SQVTM, CDR2 ANQGSEA. V lost 2 bases and J lost 1, with 6 bases in between. The CDR3 nucleotides read TGCAGCGTTGAATCTGATTCTGGAAACACCATATATTTT. This encodes CSVESDSGNTIYF. Looking up the rest from reference TRBV29-1 and TRBJ1-3 gives the full variable domain: SAVISQKPSRDICQRGTSLTIQCQVDSQVTMMFWYRQQPGQSLTLIATANQGSEATYESGFVIDKFPISRPNLTFSTLTVSNMSPEDSSIYLCSVESDSGNTIYFGEGSWLTVV.

The V and J genes are TRBV19 and TRBJ2-6, with 7 bases lining up with TRBD1. The germline V gene has CDR1 LNHDA and CDR2 SQIVND (reference sequence). The CDR3 is 14 amino acids. With V trimmed by 9 bases and J by 2 bases, 4 bases remained unmatched. The CDR3 sequence: CASSTGTGANVLTF. CDR3 coding DNA: TGTGCCAGCTCGACAGGGACTGGGGCCAACGTCCTGACTTTC.

CDR3 sequence (DNA): TGTGCCAGCAGCAAAGCCGGGAGCCTGGTATATGGCTACACCTTC. Encoded protein: CASSKAGSLVYGYTF. The V call is TRBV21-1, the J call TRBJ1-2. TRBV21-1 represents a pseudogene. The CDR3 runs to 15 residues.

In this sample, this clone turned up once. This chain uses TRBV6-1 with TRBJ2-5; 8 bases match TRBD1. Germline lookup yields CDR1 MNHNS and CDR2 SASEGT. J was trimmed by 2 bases and V by 5 bases; bases with no gene match: 7. The CDR3 runs to 15 residues. Here the CDR3 reads CASSPQGVGQETQYF. For the CDR3, the DNA is TGTGCCAGCAGTCCACAGGGGGTAGGGCAAGAGACCCAGTACTTC.